One and the same sample provided the 21 T cell receptor beta chains below, sequenced in a study of vaccination and CD4 T cells after COVID-19. Antigen specificity for these receptors is unknown. The Oncomine TCR Beta short-read assay was what sequenced the DNA obtained from cultured CD4+ T cells. One entry per CDR3 protein results from TCRdb running MiXCR on the PCR reads. In the table there are some 8,400 distinct CDR3 sequences, 61% of which are singletons. The treatment: roughly ten-day PBMC culture with coronavirus spike peptide pools or control peptides (ViraFEST assay). Sequencing was done on a sample of CD4+ T cells from blood, cultured in vitro. Source of these receptors: a human donor who had recovered from COVID-19.

The CDR3 spells CASSLHRHYGYTF. In DNA form, the CDR3 reads TGTGCCAGCAGCTTGCACAGACACTATGGCTACACCTTC. The V call is TRBV5-8, the J call TRBJ1-2; D is undetermined. The CDR3 has 13 amino acids. Trimming took off 1 base at V and 3 bases at J, with 7 bases between the two ends. Germline V lookup: CDR1 SGHTS, CDR2 YDEGEE.

The rearrangement links TRBV6-5 to TRBJ2-5; 11 nucleotides match TRBD1. This CDR3 spans 14 amino acids. Germline lookup yields CDR1 MNHEY and CDR2 SVGAGI. V dropped 4 bases and J dropped 5; count of bases not matched to a gene: 3. CDR3 amino acids: CASSSDRGRETQYF. CDR3 sequence (DNA): TGTGCCAGCAGTTCGGACAGGGGGCGTGAGACCCAGTACTTC.

This clonotype appeared a few times. The CDR3 reads CASSLGTAQETQYF. The CDR3 DNA sequence: TGTGCCAGCAGCTTAGGGACCGCTCAAGAGACCCAGTACTTC. The chain is built from TRBV7-8 and TRBJ2-5; D is ambiguous. V shed 1 base and J shed 2 bases, with 8 bases lying between them. The CDR3 totals 14 residues. Germline values: CDR1 SGHVS, CDR2 FQNEAQ.

The chain couples TRBV2 to TRBJ2-7, with D perhaps being TRBD1 or TRBD2 (5 bases each). This CDR3 has 16 residues. Germline CDR1 SNHLY, CDR2 FYNNEI. With 6 bases removed from V and 2 bases from J, the gap between germline ends came to 20 bases. The CDR3 here is CASSKEGTDGAYEQYF. CDR3 DNA sequence: TGTGCCAGCAGCAAAGAAGGGACCGATGGAGCCTACGAGCAGTACTTC.

This clonotype was counted a single time. The gene calls are TRBV20-1 and TRBJ2-5; 10 bases align to TRBD2. Unmatched junction bases numbered 6, after V lost 6 bases and J lost 5 bases. The germline gives CDR1 DFQATT, CDR2 SNEGSKA (reference sequence). The CDR3 loop spans 13 amino acids. This CDR3 reads CSAVAGGWETQYF. The CDR3 bases are TGCAGTGCAGTAGCGGGAGGATGGGAGACCCAGTACTTC.

The chain joins TRBV6-1 to TRBJ1-1; D remains unclear. Germline CDR1 reads MNHNS; CDR2 reads SASEGT. V lost 8 bases and J lost 1, with 17 bases in between. The CDR3 covers 15 residues. CDR3 DNA: TGTGCCAGCTCCTCTTTGGGCGGAACGAACACTGAAGCTTTCTTT. Translation: CASSSLGGTNTEAFF.

The chain combines TRBV12-3 or TRBV12-4 with TRBJ2-5, with TRBD2 matching 14 bases. Trimming at V came to 5 bases and at J to 0 bases, leaving 5 bases not matched to a gene. This CDR3 region has 17 residues. CDR3 residues: CASSGTSGGLYQETQYF. The CDR3 nucleotides read TGTGCCAGCAGTGGGACTAGCGGGGGCTTGTACCAAGAGACCCAGTACTTC.

CDR3 region: CATSSAPSGNTIYF. The CDR3 DNA sequence: TGTGCCACCTCGAGCGCACCCTCTGGAAACACCATATATTTT. This chain uses TRBV10-3 with TRBJ1-3; D unclear. This CDR3 has 14 residues. The germline V gene has CDR1 ENHRY and CDR2 SYGVKD. Trimming left V 10 bases short and J 0 bases short, with 13 bases between.

This chain connects TRBV20-1 to TRBJ2-2; D may be TRBD2 (6 bases). This CDR3 is 14 amino acids long. V gave up 1 base and J gave up 1 base, with 7 bases separating them. The germline gives CDR1 DFQATT, CDR2 SNEGSKA (reference sequence). This CDR3 reads CSARGLENTGELFF. CDR3 DNA: TGCAGTGCTAGAGGACTAGAGAACACCGGGGAGCTGTTTTTT.

The chain combines TRBV6-1 with TRBJ2-1, with 7 bases that match TRBD1. Trimming cost V 5 bases and J 14 bases; bases outside gene matches: 9. From germline, CDR1 is MNHNS and CDR2 SASEGT. This CDR3 is built from 12 residues. The CDR3 DNA reads TGTGCCAGCAGTAAAGGCCGGGACAGTGAGTTCTTC. It encodes CASSKGRDSEFF.

The chain combines TRBV6-2 or TRBV6-3 with TRBJ2-3, with D unresolved. Germline V gives CDR1 MNHEY, CDR2 SVGEGT. CDR3 size: 15 residues. V lost 6 bases to trimming and J lost 1 base, with 14 bases between them. This CDR3 is CASSRTAMGTDTQYF. The CDR3, as DNA: TGTGCCAGCAGCCGCACGGCTATGGGCACAGATACGCAGTATTTT.

This clonotype was detected only a few times. The rearrangement joins TRBV6-5 to TRBJ2-7; 9 positions match TRBD1. V was pared by 4 bases and J by 4 bases, with 5 bases of the junction left unmatched. Looked up from germline, CDR1 is MNHEY and CDR2 is SVGAGI. The CDR3 is 14 amino acids. The CDR3 DNA reads TGTGCCAGCAGTTGGGACAGGGTCCCTTACGAGCAGTACTTC. This encodes CASSWDRVPYEQYF.

The V gene is TRBV20-1, the J gene TRBJ1-5; 8 bases fit TRBD1. Per the germline V gene, CDR1 is DFQATT and CDR2 is SNEGSKA (reference sequence). V was clipped by 4 bases and J by 4 bases; unmatched bases: 6. The length of the CDR3 is 14 residues. CDR3 region: CSAITDRENQPQHF. The CDR3 nucleotides read TGCAGTGCTATCACGGACAGGGAAAATCAGCCCCAGCATTTT.

The chain joins TRBV6-2 or TRBV6-3 to TRBJ1-2, with D unresolved. The CDR3 loop spans 12 amino acids. Germline CDR1 reads MNHEY; CDR2 reads SVGEGT. V was clipped by 8 bases and J by 1 base, with 8 bases between them. CDR3 nucleotide sequence: TGTGCCAGCTCCCCGGTTAACTATGGCTACACCTTC. It specifies CASSPVNYGYTF.

The chain combines TRBV20-1 with TRBJ2-7; no firm D call. V dropped 0 bases and J dropped 5 bases, with 11 bases sitting between them. The CDR3 covers 13 residues. Germline assignment: CDR1 DFQATT and CDR2 SNEGSKA (reference sequence). The CDR3 here is CSARDVGLHEQYF. The CDR3 coding sequence is TGCAGTGCTAGAGATGTGGGTTTACACGAGCAGTACTTC.

The rearrangement joins TRBV2 to TRBJ1-5; D may be TRBD1 (5 bases). The CDR3 loop spans 17 amino acids. The germline V and J ends were trimmed by 6 bases and 2 bases, with 20 bases remaining between them. Germline CDR1 and CDR2: SNHLY and FYNNEI. The DNA of the CDR3 is TGTGCCAGCAGGGGGCCCCGACGAGGGAAACGCAATCAGCCCCAGCATTTT. It translates to CASRGPRRGKRNQPQHF. The complete variable domain, with remaining parts taken from reference TRBV2 and TRBJ1-5, reads EPEVTQTPSHQVTQMGQEVILRCVPISNHLYFYWYRQILGQKVEFLVSFYNNEISEKSEIFDDQFSVERPDGSNFTLKIRSTKLEDSAMYFCASRGPRRGKRNQPQHFGDGTRLSIL.

This clonotype was counted a few times. This chain uses TRBV7-2 with TRBJ1-1, with D perhaps TRBD1 (6 bases). The CDR3 contains 14 residues. From germline, CDR1 is SGHTA and CDR2 FQGNSA. V lost 5 bases and J 1 base, leaving 11 bases between the germline ends. CDR3 in amino acids: CASSLQGENTEAFF. DNA for the CDR3: TGTGCCAGCAGCCTACAGGGAGAGAACACTGAAGCTTTCTTT.

The chain joins TRBV2 to TRBJ2-5; 10 bases are shared with TRBD2. The CDR3 consists of 15 residues. Trimming at V came to 4 bases and at J to 9 bases, leaving 11 bases not matched to a gene. Germline lookup yields CDR1 SNHLY and CDR2 FYNNEI. In nucleotides, the CDR3 is TGTGCCAGCAGTGGGGACAGCGGGGGGGCCGGGGCCCAGTACTTC. Its protein product is CASSGDSGGAGAQYF.

This clonotype was seen once. The chain employs TRBV4-1 and TRBJ1-2; 10 nucleotides align to TRBD1. The CDR3 runs 13 residues. CDR1 is MGHRA, CDR2 YSYEKL, per germline. Germline trimming cut 6 bases from V and 7 bases from J; bases unmatched to any gene: 5. CDR3 bases: TGCGCCAGCAGACGGAGACAGGGGGCTGGCTACACCTTC. This encodes CASRRRQGAGYTF.

Regarding this clonotype: One junction end disagrees with the germline gene, perhaps due to a read error. The V call is TRBV20-1, the J call TRBJ1-1; no reliable D call. The CDR3 has 15 residues. Germline CDR1 is DFQATT and CDR2 is SNEGSKA (reference sequence). The CDR3 protein is CSARDLGGINTGAFF. The DNA for the CDR3 is TGCAGTGCTAGAGATTTAGGAGGGATAAACACTGGAGCTTTCTTT.

CDR3 region: CATKPGLQETQYF. The CDR3 region has the DNA TGTGCCACCAAGCCGGGACTCCAAGAGACCCAGTACTTC. The chain is built from TRBV6-1 and TRBJ2-5; possibly TRBD2 for D (6 bases). The V gene lost 10 bases and the J gene lost 1 base, with 13 bases spanning the gap. CDR3 length: 13 residues. Germline V gives CDR1 MNHNS, CDR2 SASEGT.